Detailed here is one T cell receptor (beta chain). The antigen it recognizes is unknown. No base quality values were provided; no much bigger clone lies one nucleotide off. RNA was extracted using the RNeasy kit, and roughly 0.5 to 1 microgram was reverse transcribed with random hexamers. The immunoSEQ multiplex PCR assay, which covers 54 Vbeta and 13 Jbeta segments, was used to amplify TCR beta CDR3 regions. To correct PCR amplification bias, a synthetic template baseline was used for both primer optimization and computational correction. For the original study's pipeline: Reads were assigned to V, D and J genes according to IMGT and analyzed in immunoSEQ Analyzer, with only productive sequences retained. Clonality was calculated as one minus the Shannon entropy normalized by log2 of the number of productive unique sequences. For each patient and control, public and private clones were evaluated within the 100 most prevalent clones. Clones were defined as Susac-specific if absent from the healthy and MS cohorts, from more than 900 published viral clones and from other ImmuneACCESS disease sequences. The raw public reads went through TCRdb reprocessing: fastp at Q25, MiXCR clone calling, in-frame beta chains kept. CDR3 protein sequences are deduplicated, and each keeps its most common genes and DNA. The V and J calls and clone size come from TCRdb's table, not from the authors' own analysis. The sample table lists roughly 200,000 distinct CDR3 sequences, approximately 94% of them with a count of one. The top ten clones comprise approximately 0.098% of the sample.

The CDR3 starts with the cysteine, ends with the phenylalanine, and has 12 residues. This entry keeps only the CDR3 DNA: 36 bases, framed from base 1. The junction shows trimming of 7 bases on V and 1 base on J, plus 8 bases between the germline ends. High-throughput TCR beta sequencing profiled peripheral blood CD8+ and CD4+ T cells from healthy donors, Susac syndrome patients and multiple sclerosis patients. Healthy donors were included as age- and sex-matched controls. Bulk CD8+ and CD4+ T cells were purified by magnetic negative isolation, while CD8+ TEMRA cells were enriched using FACS. Blood was collected in EDTA tubes and processed within 24 hours, with PBMCs isolated through density gradient centrifugation. PBMCs intended for TCR sequencing were cryopreserved in liquid nitrogen and were subsequently thawed in a 37 degrees C water bath. The sorted or isolated CD4+, CD8+ and CD8+ TEMRA cells reached a purity of at least 90%.

These data originate in a study of CD8 T cells in Susac syndrome (dated by TCRdb to between 2018 and 2021). Regarding the study in general: The study used repertoire sequencing to test whether antigen drove CD8+ T cell activation and differentiation in Susac syndrome. Results the study describes overall, beyond this receptor: The study acknowledged that relatively few individuals were included in the TCR sequencing and HLA analysis.

This sequence was found in a human donor in good health. The chain links TRBV23-1 with TRBJ2-7; 6 matching bases give a weak D call of TRBD2. TRBV23-1 is flagged as an ORF with uncertain function. Material for sequencing was CD4+ T cells from PBMCs. DNA sequence: TGCGCCAGCATGGCGGGGTCCTACGAGCAGTACTTC. This translates into CASMAGSYEQYF.